One and the same sample provided the 14 T cell receptor beta chains below, sequenced in a study of post-analysis software for immune sequencing data. The study, taken as a whole, reports: Comparison of patients with controls showed four or five TRBV segments more frequent in patients, TRBV5-6, TRBV5-1 and TRBV20-1 among them.

Unique molecular identifiers were built into the TCR beta cDNA libraries. TCRdb re-derived calls from the PCR reads in MiXCR, one entry per CDR3 protein. The sample holds about 810,000 distinct CDR3 sequences, roughly 50% seen once. Their target antigens are unknown. Material: blood. These receptors were collected from a girl aged 5 to 17 with multiple sclerosis.

This clonotype turned up a few times. The chain joins TRBV11-2 to TRBJ2-5; D possibly corresponds to TRBD1 (7 bases). V lost 4 bases to trimming and J lost 4 bases, with 16 bases between them. Per the germline V gene, CDR1 is SGHAT and CDR2 is FQNNGV. The CDR3 totals 15 residues. Here the CDR3 reads CASSSGGGARETQYF. The DNA of the CDR3 is TGTGCCAGCAGCTCTGGAGGGGGCGCAAGAGAGACCCAGTACTTC.

The chain recombines TRBV20-1 with TRBJ2-5; D perhaps matches TRBD2 (6 bases). The DNA end is a closer match to TRBJ2-7, so the J assignment may be wrong. This CDR3 has 11 amino acids. The germline V gene encodes CDR1 DFQATT and CDR2 SNEGSKA (reference sequence). CDR3 coding DNA: TGCAGTGCTACAGGAGGGGTCGAGCAGTACTTC. This sequence encodes CSATGGVEQYF.

This clonotype has just a few counts. The gene calls are TRBV7-2 and TRBJ2-5, with 10 bases identical to TRBD2. J was trimmed by 4 bases and V by 1 base; bases with no gene match: 6. The CDR3 extends over 16 amino acids. The germline V gene has CDR1 SGHTA and CDR2 FQGNSA. The CDR3 here is CASSLGLAGEIETQYF. CDR3 DNA: TGTGCCAGCAGCTTAGGGCTAGCGGGGGAAATAGAGACCCAGTACTTC.

This clonotype has more than one count but fewer than ten. This rearrangement joins TRBV20-1 to TRBJ1-2; D is perhaps TRBD1 (6 bases). The CDR3 consists of 15 residues. Germline CDR1 and CDR2: DFQATT and SNEGSKA (reference sequence). Trimming stripped 4 bases from V and 0 bases from J, with 15 bases between. The CDR3 is CSATQPGVTNYGYTF. The CDR3 DNA is TGCAGTGCTACCCAGCCAGGGGTTACTAACTATGGCTACACCTTC.

The CDR3 DNA reads TGTGCCAGCAGTTACGGTCTAGCAGAAACCTACGAGCAGTACTTC. This sequence encodes CASSYGLAETYEQYF. The chain combines TRBV6-2 or TRBV6-3 with TRBJ2-7; D is perhaps TRBD2 (5 bases). Germline V gene sequence: CDR1 MNHEY, CDR2 SVGEGT. The germline V and J ends were trimmed by 2 bases and 2 bases, with 13 bases remaining between them. CDR3 length equals 15 residues.

This clonotype has only a few counts. This chain uses TRBV3-1 with TRBJ2-5; D is uncertain. The DNA end lines up better with TRBJ2-7; the J call may be wrong. The length of the CDR3 is 12 residues. Germline V gives CDR1 LGHDT, CDR2 YNNKEL (reference sequence). The CDR3 loop reads CASSQVHYEQYF. As DNA, the CDR3 is TGTGCCAGCAGCCAGGTCCATTACGAGCAGTACTTC.

The CDR3 DNA is TGCGCCAGCAGCTTGGAGGGGCAGGGGAAGGGAGAGACCCAGTACTTC. It yields the protein CASSLEGQGKGETQYF. V usage is TRBV5-1 and J usage is TRBJ2-5, with TRBD1 as a possible D gene (6 bases). V shed 0 bases and J shed 4 bases, with 16 bases lying between them. Germline V gene sequence: CDR1 SGHRS, CDR2 YFSETQ. The CDR3 length is 16 residues.

This clonotype occurred a few times. V gene TRBV20-1 combines with J gene TRBJ2-7; 8 bases fit TRBD2. The assigned J gene may be wrong: the sequence end matches TRBJ2-5 better. The germline V gene encodes CDR1 DFQATT and CDR2 SNEGSKA (reference sequence). The CDR3 sequence is 13 residues long. CDR3 nucleotides: TGCAGTGCTAGGTCTTCTAGCGGGGAGACCCAGTACTTC. As protein: CSARSSSGETQYF.

This chain connects TRBV7-9 to TRBJ2-1; 16 bases align to TRBD2. Germline-derived CDR1 and CDR2 are SEHNR and FQNEAQ (reference sequence). Unmatched junction bases numbered 10, after V lost 5 bases and J lost 9 bases. The CDR3 covers 17 residues. The CDR3 region is CASSPPGLAGGLGEQFF. DNA for the CDR3: TGTGCCAGCAGCCCACCGGGACTAGCGGGGGGGCTCGGTGAGCAGTTCTTC.

The CDR3, as DNA: TGCAGTGCTAGACTCGGGAACCACGAGCAGTACTTC. Translating gives CSARLGNHEQYF. This chain uses TRBV20-1 with TRBJ2-5; D possibly corresponds to TRBD2 (5 bases). The J call is doubtful: the DNA matches TRBJ2-7 better. The germline CDR1 and CDR2 sequences are DFQATT and SNEGSKA (reference sequence). The CDR3 runs 12 residues.

The chain employs TRBV20-1 and TRBJ2-1; D tentatively fits TRBD1 or TRBD2 (5 bases each). CDR3 length: 11 residues. From germline, CDR1 is DFQATT and CDR2 SNEGSKA (reference sequence). The V and J ends lost 5 bases and 9 bases respectively, with 11 bases between them. As DNA, the CDR3 is TGCAGTGCTGGGGGATGGCCTGAGCAGTTCTTC. Encoded protein: CSAGGWPEQFF.

This chain uses TRBV4-2 with TRBJ2-5; D may correspond to TRBD1 or TRBD2 (5 bases each). Trimming pared 3 bases from V and 11 bases from J, leaving 19 bases between. The CDR3 covers 14 residues. Germline V gene sequence: CDR1 LGHNA, CDR2 YNFKEQ. The CDR3 nucleotides read TGTGCCAGCAGCCAGGGGGACCCTTACAATGAGCAGTACTTC. It specifies CASSQGDPYNEQYF.

This clonotype occurred a few times. This rearrangement joins TRBV20-1 to TRBJ2-5; D gene ambiguous. This CDR3 comprises 11 residues. CDR1 DFQATT and CDR2 SNEGSKA come from the germline V gene (reference sequence). Trimming removed 4 bases from V and 3 bases from J, with 6 bases in between. CDR3 in DNA: TGCAGTGCTATCATGGAAGAGACCCAGTACTTC. Residues: CSAIMEETQYF.

This clonotype was counted between two and nine times. The chain links TRBV12-3 or TRBV12-4 to TRBJ2-7; tentative D call: TRBD1 (5 bases). The CDR3 is 15 amino acids. V lost 3 bases to trimming and J lost 3 bases, with 15 bases between them. The CDR3 protein is CASSFSERQFYEQYF. CDR3 sequence (DNA): TGTGCCAGCAGTTTTTCGGAAAGACAGTTCTACGAGCAGTACTTC.